A single sample gave rise to the 22 T cell receptor beta chains below, sequenced in a study of cytomegalovirus exposure and HLA in healthy donors. The PCR ran on 60 Vbeta and 13 Jbeta primers. Clones were read by immunoSEQ multiplex PCR, and TCRdb kept only the in-frame ones, dropping some. Among 200,000 or so clones listed, around 83% were seen once. The sequenced sample consisted of PBMCs. These receptors all come from a woman in her forties or fifties in good health and CMV-seropositive.

The V and J genes are TRBV9 and TRBJ2-1; 11 bases line up with TRBD1. The CDR3 spans 16 residues. The V and J ends lost 2 bases and 5 bases, in that order; junction bases with no gene match: 6. CDR1 and CDR2 (germline): SGDLS, YYNGEE. The CDR3 DNA reads TGTGCCAGCAGCGTCCTACCGGGACAGGGGGACAATGAGCAGTTCTTC. Amino acid sequence: CASSVLPGQGDNEQFF.

The chain employs TRBV10-3 and TRBJ2-5; TRBD1 agrees at 8 bases. Germline-derived CDR1 and CDR2 are ENHRY and SYGVKD. Germline trimming cut 6 bases from V and 3 bases from J; bases unmatched to any gene: 3. The CDR3 loop spans 13 amino acids. In nucleotides, the CDR3 is TGTGCCATCAGGTGGGGACAGGAAGAGACCCAGTACTTC. This codes for CAIRWGQEETQYF.

This clone was recorded a few times. V usage is TRBV10-1 and J usage is TRBJ2-3; TRBD1 might be the D (6 bases). Germline-derived CDR1 and CDR2 are WNHNN and SYGVQD (reference sequence). The CDR3 covers 13 residues. Trimming cost V 3 bases and J 3 bases, with 7 bases left between them. The CDR3: CASSDRGTDTQYF. The CDR3 nucleotides read TGCGCCAGCAGTGATAGGGGGACAGATACGCAGTATTTT.

The CDR3 loop reads CATSRGGQYSNQPQHF. In nucleotides, the CDR3 is TGTGCCACCAGCCGAGGGGGACAATATAGCAATCAGCCCCAGCATTTT. The J gene is TRBJ1-5, the V gene TRBV15; possibly TRBD1 for D (6 bases). CDR1 LNHNV and CDR2 YYDKDF come from the germline V gene (reference sequence). V was shortened by 5 bases and J by 0 bases, with 14 bases between the two germline ends. The CDR3 has 16 residues.

This chain joins TRBV7-2 and TRBJ2-7, with 14 bases aligning to TRBD2. This CDR3 region has 16 residues. CDR1 is SGHTA and CDR2 is FQGNSA in the germline V gene. The V segment lost 0 bases and the J segment 4 bases; nucleotides outside the gene matches: 2. The CDR3 sequence is CASSLAGTSGSYEQYF. DNA for the CDR3: TGTGCCAGCAGCTTAGCAGGGACTAGCGGGAGTTACGAGCAGTACTTC.

The rearrangement uses TRBV5-1 and TRBJ2-3; 7 nucleotides match TRBD1. Trimming removed 4 bases from V and 0 bases from J; junction bases left unmatched: 5. CDR1 is SGHRS and CDR2 is YFSETQ in the germline V gene. The CDR3 runs to 15 residues. This chain's CDR3 is CASSIGTASTDTQYF. The DNA for the CDR3 is TGCGCCAGCAGCATAGGGACAGCCAGCACAGATACGCAGTATTTT.

The chain joins TRBV2 to TRBJ1-5, with 8 bases aligning to TRBD1. The CDR3 is 15 residues long. Trimming cost V 3 bases and J 2 bases; bases outside gene matches: 3. Germline V CDR1 and CDR2: SNHLY, FYNNEI. The chain's CDR3 is CASSDWGQGNQPQHF. The DNA of the CDR3 is TGTGCCAGCAGTGATTGGGGACAGGGCAATCAGCCCCAGCATTTT.

In regard to this clone: One junction end disagrees with the germline gene, perhaps due to a read error. The chain recombines TRBV7-9 with TRBJ2-6, with 7 nucleotides matching TRBD2. In germline, CDR1 is SEHNR, CDR2 FQNEAQ (reference sequence). The CDR3 extends over 15 amino acids. This CDR3 is CASSLGDYGANGLTF. CDR3 nucleotides: TGTGCCAGCAGCTTAGGGGACTATGGGGCCAACGGCCTGACTTTC.

The V call is TRBV10-1, the J call TRBJ2-2; TRBD1 might be the D (6 bases). This CDR3 contains 13 residues. Germline lookup yields CDR1 WNHNN and CDR2 SYGVQD (reference sequence). Trimming removed 3 bases from V and 4 bases from J, with 6 bases in between. CDR3 amino acids: CASSEGGTGELFF. DNA for the CDR3: TGCGCCAGCAGTGAAGGGGGCACCGGGGAGCTGTTTTTT.

The V and J genes are TRBV27 and TRBJ2-2; 10 nucleotides match TRBD2. CDR3 size: 17 residues. V was clipped by 6 bases and J by 11 bases; unmatched bases: 18. CDR1 and CDR2 from the germline V gene are MNHEY and SMNVEV (reference sequence). CDR3 protein: CASSWVPSGGPRGELFF. In nucleotides, the CDR3 is TGTGCCAGCAGCTGGGTCCCTAGCGGGGGTCCCCGTGGAGAGCTGTTTTTT.

The V and J genes are TRBV7-8 and TRBJ2-2; 9 bases are shared with TRBD1. This CDR3 spans 15 amino acids. V was pared by 5 bases and J by 5 bases, with 6 bases of the junction left unmatched. The V gene's germline CDR1 is SGHVS and CDR2 FQNEAQ. CDR3 DNA sequence: TGTGCCAGCAGCAAGACAGGGGGGATAACCGGGGAGCTGTTTTTT. It codes for CASSKTGGITGELFF.

The rearrangement joins TRBV7-2 to TRBJ2-3; D not certain. V was trimmed by 4 bases and J by 0 bases, leaving 8 bases between them. CDR3 length: 14 residues. Germline assignment: CDR1 SGHTA and CDR2 FQGNSA. CDR3 sequence reads: CASSSTTSTDTQYF. The CDR3 region has the DNA TGTGCCAGCAGCTCCACCACAAGCACAGATACGCAGTATTTT.

The CDR3 DNA reads TGTGCCATCAGTGGGCTCGGCGGGGATTCACCCCTCCACTTT. Encoded protein: CAISGLGGDSPLHF. The rearrangement joins TRBV10-3 to TRBJ1-6; the D is unclear. The V and J ends lost 4 bases and 8 bases respectively, with 12 bases between them. The CDR3 loop spans 14 amino acids. Germline V gene sequence: CDR1 ENHRY, CDR2 SYGVKD.

V and J are TRBV28 and TRBJ2-7, with 13 bases lining up with TRBD2. The V and J ends lost 6 bases and 2 bases, in that order; junction bases with no gene match: 16. This CDR3 comprises 19 residues. The germline CDR1 and CDR2 sequences are MDHEN and SYDVKM. In nucleotides, the CDR3 is TGTGCCAGCAGACTCTACCGACTAGCGGGGGGCAGGGGCACCTACGAGCAGTACTTC. The encoded protein is CASRLYRLAGGRGTYEQYF.

Comment on this clone: The sample has other DNA sequences that encode this CDR3 too. V is TRBV10-2 and J is TRBJ2-5; TRBD1 is a possible D gene (6 bases). CDR3 length: 13 residues. The germline gives CDR1 WSHSY, CDR2 SAAADI. Trimming took 3 bases from V and 2 from J, leaving 7 bases between them. The CDR3 spells CASSDRGQETQYF. In DNA, the CDR3 is TGCGCCAGCAGTGACAGGGGTCAAGAGACCCAGTACTTC.

This clone has a single count. The rearrangement uses TRBV4-3 and TRBJ2-1; 13 nucleotides align to TRBD2. Losses at the gene ends were 1 base for V and 5 bases for J; bases not matched to a gene: 5. The germline gives CDR1 LGHNA, CDR2 YSLEER. The CDR3 extends over 17 amino acids. The DNA for the CDR3 is TGCGCCAGCAGCCAAGCACTAGCGGGGGGGTTTGACAATGAGCAGTTCTTC. Translation gives CASSQALAGGFDNEQFF.

J is TRBJ2-3 and V is TRBV7-2; D uncertain. CDR3 length equals 15 residues. V gave up 3 bases and J gave up 1 base, with 11 bases separating them. Germline values: CDR1 SGHTA, CDR2 FQGNSA. In nucleotides, the CDR3 is TGTGCCAGCAGCTTCCCTCAGGCTGGCACAGATACGCAGTATTTT. It codes for CASSFPQAGTDTQYF.

This chain uses TRBV6-1 with TRBJ2-5, with TRBD1 identical over 8 bases. The DNA end lines up better with TRBJ2-7; the J call may be wrong. The CDR3 consists of 13 residues. Germline V lookup: CDR1 MNHNS, CDR2 SASEGT. CDR3 loop: CASVGTGDYEQYF. DNA of the CDR3: TGTGCCAGCGTGGGGACAGGTGACTACGAGCAGTACTTC.

This clone was counted once. The rearrangement links TRBV29-1 to TRBJ1-1; D may be TRBD1 (5 bases). Trimming took off 0 bases at V and 1 base at J, with 9 bases between the two ends. The CDR3 runs 14 residues. Germline loops: CDR1 SQVTM, CDR2 ANQGSEA. DNA for the CDR3: TGCAGCGTTGAAGATCTTCAGGGGAACACTGAAGCTTTCTTT. Its protein is CSVEDLQGNTEAFF.

The V call is TRBV5-1, the J call TRBJ2-1, with D possibly TRBD1 on 6 matching bases. Germline values: CDR1 SGHRS, CDR2 YFSETQ. The length of the CDR3 is 15 residues. The germline V and J ends were trimmed by 4 bases and 2 bases, with 13 bases remaining between them. This CDR3 reads CASSARDKAYNEQFF. DNA of the CDR3: TGCGCCAGCAGCGCCCGGGACAAGGCCTACAATGAGCAGTTCTTC.

The V gene is TRBV5-6, the J gene TRBJ1-5; TRBD1 matches at 7 bases. CDR1 is SGHDT, CDR2 YYEEEE, per germline. V shed 4 bases and J 3 bases; nucleotides not matched to a gene: 4. The CDR3 runs to 14 residues. CDR3 residues: CASSTTGYNQPQHF. The CDR3 nucleotides read TGTGCCAGCAGCACGACAGGGTACAATCAGCCCCAGCATTTT.

The rearrangement joins TRBV6-1 to TRBJ1-2; the match to TRBD1 covers 11 bases. Germline V CDR1 and CDR2: MNHNS, SASEGT. J lost 10 bases, V lost 6 bases, and 10 bases had no gene match. The CDR3 sequence is 14 residues long. The CDR3 DNA is TGTGCCAGCAGGGACGGACAGGGGGCGCAACACTACACCTTC. It is translated as CASRDGQGAQHYTF.